The text below deals with one T cell receptor beta chain. The antigen is unknown. The germline V gene encodes CDR1 SGHRS and CDR2 YFSETQ. This CDR3 contains 15 residues. Trimming took 0 bases from V and 3 from J; bases not matched to a gene: 4. The data were produced by immunoSEQ multiplex PCR, yet TCRdb's version contains in-frame clones alone and is incomplete. The sample yields fewer than 85,000 clones, 85% to 95% seen once. This entry is derived from a study of siplizumab effects on memory and regulatory T cells. Study observations and caveats: Researchers did not confirm the suppressive function of proliferating Tregs from siplizumab cultures. Apparently key alloresponse contributors, naive T cells also seemed more diverse than memory cells.

The source of this sequence is a human donor in good health. This chain connects TRBV5-1 to TRBJ2-7; 9 positions agree with TRBD1. Material: CD8+ T cells sorted from blood. CDR3 amino acids: CASSLGGQGFYEQYF. The CDR3 region has the DNA TGCGCCAGCAGCTTGGGGGGACAGGGATTCTACGAGCAGTACTTC.